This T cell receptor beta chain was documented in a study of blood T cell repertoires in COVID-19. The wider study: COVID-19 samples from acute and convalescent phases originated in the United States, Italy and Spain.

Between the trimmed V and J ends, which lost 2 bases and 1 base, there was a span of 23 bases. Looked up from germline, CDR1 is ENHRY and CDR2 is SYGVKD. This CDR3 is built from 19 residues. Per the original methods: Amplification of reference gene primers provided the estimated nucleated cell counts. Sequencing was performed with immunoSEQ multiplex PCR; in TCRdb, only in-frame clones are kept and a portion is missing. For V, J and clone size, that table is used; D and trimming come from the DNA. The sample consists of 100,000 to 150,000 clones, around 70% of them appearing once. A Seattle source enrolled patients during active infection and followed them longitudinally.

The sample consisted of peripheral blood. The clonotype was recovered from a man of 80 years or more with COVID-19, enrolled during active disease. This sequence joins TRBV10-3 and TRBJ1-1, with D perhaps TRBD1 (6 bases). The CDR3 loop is CAISEAINLRGRENTEAFF. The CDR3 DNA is TGTGCCATCAGTGAGGCGATAAACCTCAGGGGACGGGAGAACACTGAAGCTTTCTTT.